Presented here are 24 T cell receptor beta chains from one specimen sequenced in a study of T cells in Graves' hyperthyroidism and ophthalmopathy. Amplified regions were TCR beta CDR3 sequences from RNA transcripts. The TCR CDR3 was amplified in a first-round RT-PCR using the HTBI primer set. TCRdb fed the multiplex PCR reads into MiXCR, producing one record per CDR3 protein. Of roughly 240,000 distinct CDR3 sequences detected, around 26% appear once; the ten largest clones hold under 40%. Sequenced: blood. The receptor source for this set is a woman aged 35 to 49 with Graves' ophthalmopathy.

This clonotype was recorded many times. The rearrangement joins TRBV15 to TRBJ2-7, with 7 bases fitting TRBD1. CDR3 length: 16 residues. Germline values: CDR1 LNHNV, CDR2 YYDKDF (reference sequence). Trimming took 0 bases from V and 6 from J; bases not matched to a gene: 11. The CDR3 coding sequence is TGTGCCACCAGCAGAGATGAAGTTGGCAGGGGGTTCGAGCAGTACTTC. This sequence encodes CATSRDEVGRGFEQYF.

This sequence joins TRBV24-1 and TRBJ2-7; D assignment may be TRBD1 or TRBD2 (6 bases each). The CDR3 sequence is 15 residues long. With 3 bases removed from V and 4 bases from J, the gap between germline ends came to 15 bases. The V gene's germline CDR1 is KGHDR and CDR2 SFDVKD. This CDR3 is CATSDERGDWYEQYF. In DNA form, the CDR3 reads TGTGCCACCAGTGATGAGAGGGGGGACTGGTACGAGCAGTACTTC.

The sample holds many counts of this clonotype. The V call is TRBV28, the J call TRBJ1-1; D is perhaps TRBD1 (5 bases). CDR3 length: 15 amino acids. CDR1 and CDR2 (germline): MDHEN, SYDVKM. Between the trimmed V and J ends, which lost 3 bases and 4 bases, there was a span of 15 bases. CDR3 loop: CASSLGGFYSTEAFF. The DNA of the CDR3 is TGTGCCAGCAGTTTGGGGGGGTTTTACAGCACTGAAGCTTTCTTT.

Of note for this clonotype: Just one base apart from a much larger clone, this may be a read error. The V and J genes are TRBV19 and TRBJ2-2, with a tentative D call TRBD1 (6 bases). This CDR3 is 14 amino acids long. Trimming cost V 5 bases and J 4 bases, with 11 bases left between them. The germline gives CDR1 LNHDA, CDR2 SQIVND (reference sequence). Here the CDR3 DNA reads TGTGCCAGTAGTGGACAGACGATCACCGGGGAGCTGTTTTTT. Encoded protein: CASSGQTITGELFF.

This clonotype was counted many times. The chain employs TRBV12-3 or TRBV12-4 and TRBJ2-5, with TRBD1 matching over 7 bases. The CDR3 runs to 14 residues. The V and J ends lost 3 bases and 4 bases, in that order; junction bases with no gene match: 5. The CDR3, as DNA: TGTGCCAGCAGTTTTTTGGGACAGCGAGAGACCCAGTACTTC. It is translated as CASSFLGQRETQYF.

This clonotype was observed at least ten times. The chain couples TRBV3-1 to TRBJ2-7; D gene ambiguous. The germline CDR1 and CDR2 sequences are LGHDT and YNNKEL (reference sequence). The V end lost 1 base, the J end lost 3 bases, and 13 bases lay between the germline ends. The CDR3 contains 15 residues. Here the CDR3 reads CASSQVSSSRYEQYF. CDR3 DNA sequence: TGTGCCAGCAGCCAAGTCTCGAGTTCCCGCTACGAGCAGTACTTC.

The chain uses TRBV7-2 and TRBJ2-7; unclear D gene. The V and J ends lost 4 bases and 0 bases respectively, with 10 bases between them. The germline gives CDR1 SGHTA, CDR2 FQGNSA. This CDR3 has 14 residues. The DNA of the CDR3 is TGTGCCAGCAGCTACGATAGGAGCTCCTACGAGCAGTACTTC. It yields the protein CASSYDRSSYEQYF.

The chain has TRBV28 and TRBJ1-1, with 8 bases matching TRBD1. The CDR3 covers 12 residues. J lost 8 bases, V lost 2 bases, and 1 base had no gene match. The V gene's germline CDR1 is MDHEN and CDR2 SYDVKM. The CDR3 loop reads CASSLRDREAFF. The CDR3 DNA sequence: TGTGCCAGCAGTTTAAGGGACAGGGAAGCTTTCTTT.

This clonotype was found many times. V is TRBV27 and J is TRBJ1-6, with 8 bases matching TRBD1. Germline assignment: CDR1 MNHEY and CDR2 SMNVEV (reference sequence). The CDR3 covers 15 residues. With V trimmed by 7 bases and J by 6 bases, 8 bases remained unmatched. CDR3 bases: TGTGCCAGCACCTTCGACAGGGGCCGTAATTCACCCCTCCACTTT. Translated: CASTFDRGRNSPLHF.

This clonotype was detected a few times. The chain employs TRBV29-1 and TRBJ2-2, with D possibly TRBD2 on 6 matching bases. Germline V CDR1 and CDR2: SQVTM, ANQGSEA. Deletions cut 3 bases from V and 2 bases from J, with 7 bases between. CDR3 length equals 13 residues. Here the CDR3 reads CSVEAGNTGELFF. The CDR3 bases are TGCAGCGTTGAGGCGGGAAACACCGGGGAGCTGTTTTTT.

This clonotype was picked up many times. The CDR3 region is CSAEGDQGAVGNQPQHF. CDR3 coding DNA: TGCAGTGCTGAGGGGGACCAGGGGGCGGTGGGCAATCAGCCCCAGCATTTT. The rearrangement links TRBV20-1 to TRBJ1-5; 8 nucleotides align to TRBD1. Per the germline V gene, CDR1 is DFQATT and CDR2 is SNEGSKA (reference sequence). J was trimmed by 2 bases and V by 5 bases; bases with no gene match: 14. The CDR3 runs to 17 residues.

This clonotype has a count of ten or more. The V gene is TRBV5-1, the J gene TRBJ2-4; unclear D gene. This CDR3 is 17 amino acids long. Trimming pared 0 bases from V and 8 bases from J, leaving 21 bases between. Germline-derived CDR1 and CDR2 are SGHRS and YFSETQ. In DNA, the CDR3 is TGCGCCAGCAGCTTGGGCGAGCAACCTACCTGGTGGGACATTCAGTACTTC. It is translated as CASSLGEQPTWWDIQYF.

V usage is TRBV6-1 and J usage is TRBJ2-7, with 8 bases that match TRBD2. Trimming removed 6 bases from V and 3 bases from J; junction bases left unmatched: 7. CDR3 size: 14 residues. Germline lookup yields CDR1 MNHNS and CDR2 SASEGT. In nucleotides, the CDR3 is TGTGCCAGCAGCAATCGGGAGGGTGTCTACGAGCAGTACTTC. This sequence encodes CASSNREGVYEQYF.

The chain employs TRBV12-3 or TRBV12-4 and TRBJ2-7; 7 bases map to TRBD1. This CDR3 contains 12 residues. V gave up 6 bases and J gave up 7 bases; unmatched junction bases: 6. The CDR3 here is CASSPTGQEQYF. The CDR3 DNA follows: TGTGCCAGCAGCCCGACAGGGCAAGAGCAGTACTTC.

This clonotype was picked up a small number of times. The junction and the germline gene differ at one end; a read error may be behind it. The chain combines TRBV2 with TRBJ2-2; D is perhaps TRBD2 (5 bases). The CDR3 sequence is 14 residues long. In germline, CDR1 is SNHLY, CDR2 FYNNEI. The CDR3 region is CASSGTRNTGEQFF. The CDR3 region has the DNA TGTGCTAGCAGTGGAACAAGGAACACCGGGGAGCAGTTTTTT. Complete variable domain (other parts from reference TRBV2 and TRBJ2-2): EPEVTQTPSHQVTQMGQEVILRCVPISNHLYFYWYRQILGQKVEFLVSFYNNEISEKSEIFDDQFSVERPDGSNFTLKIRSTKLEDSAMYFCASSGTRNTGEQFFGEGSRLTVL.

This clonotype was picked up many times. The chain uses TRBV6-5 and TRBJ2-7; D is possibly TRBD1 (6 bases). Germline CDR1 MNHEY, CDR2 SVGAGI. Trimming cost V 4 bases and J 4 bases, with 17 bases left between them. The CDR3 has 15 residues. CDR3 in DNA: TGTGCCAGCAGTTCCCCAGGGGCAGGGTTTTACGAGCAGTACTTC. Translated: CASSSPGAGFYEQYF.

The V gene is TRBV28, the J gene TRBJ1-1, with D possibly TRBD1 on 5 matching bases. V was trimmed by 5 bases and J by 5 bases, leaving 21 bases between them. This CDR3 region has 16 residues. Per germline, CDR1 MDHEN and CDR2 SYDVKM. CDR3 amino acids: CASSLPRSGSGTEAFF. CDR3 DNA: TGTGCCAGCAGTCTACCCCGCTCAGGGAGTGGGACTGAAGCTTTCTTT.

Many counts were recorded for this clonotype. The gene calls are TRBV20-1 and TRBJ1-2, with a possible D match to TRBD1 (5 bases). CDR3 length equals 14 residues. V was clipped by 5 bases and J by 5 bases, with 18 bases between them. Per the germline V gene, CDR1 is DFQATT and CDR2 is SNEGSKA (reference sequence). The CDR3 DNA follows: TGCAGTGCTGGGACCGGGACCGCCATATATGGCTACACCTTC. This translates into CSAGTGTAIYGYTF.

At least ten counts were recorded for this clonotype. The rearrangement uses TRBV4-1 and TRBJ2-7; 8 nucleotides agree with TRBD1. V dropped 0 bases and J dropped 2; count of bases not matched to a gene: 3. The CDR3 loop spans 15 amino acids. Germline CDR1 MGHRA, CDR2 YSYEKL. The DNA of the CDR3 is TGCGCCAGCAGCCAAGAGCAGGGGGCCCCCTACGAGCAGTACTTC. Its protein product is CASSQEQGAPYEQYF.

This clonotype has a count of ten or more. V usage is TRBV27 and J usage is TRBJ1-2, with no clear D. Trimming pared 2 bases from V and 4 bases from J, leaving 2 bases between. CDR1 is MNHEY and CDR2 is SMNVEV in the germline V gene (reference sequence). The CDR3 runs to 11 residues. CDR3 coding DNA: TGTGCCAGCAGTTTAGTCTATGGCTACACCTTC. Translated, it gives CASSLVYGYTF.

In this sample, this clonotype turned up many times. The chain has TRBV12-3 or TRBV12-4 and TRBJ2-7; D ambiguous. Trimming took off 3 bases at V and 3 bases at J, with 15 bases between the two ends. This CDR3 has 15 amino acids. The CDR3 DNA sequence: TGTGCCAGCAGTTTGGCTCCCGCCTCTTTCTACGAGCAGTACTTC. Its translation is CASSLAPASFYEQYF.

In this sample, this clonotype turned up many times. A read error may explain this, as a much larger clone is one base away. The chain links TRBV20-1 to TRBJ2-5, with D possibly TRBD2 on 6 matching bases. Trimming removed 0 bases at V and 13 bases at J, with 21 bases between. The CDR3 loop spans 14 amino acids. The germline CDR1 and CDR2 sequences are DFQATT and SNEGSKA (reference sequence). This CDR3 is CSARDYVGGRPVYF. CDR3 in DNA: TGCAGTGCTAGAGATTACGTGGGGGGTAGACCCGTGTACTTC.

This rearrangement joins TRBV28 to TRBJ1-5; 7 nucleotides align to TRBD1. After removal of 3 bases from V and 4 bases from J, the junction contained 6 bases not matched to a gene. Looked up from germline, CDR1 is MDHEN and CDR2 is SYDVKM. The CDR3 has 15 residues. CDR3 region: CASSLPDRANQPQHF. In DNA form, the CDR3 reads TGTGCCAGCAGTTTGCCCGACAGGGCTAATCAGCCCCAGCATTTT.

This clonotype was picked up many times. The rearrangement joins TRBV28 to TRBJ1-5; 7 bases are a match to TRBD1. The CDR3 has 15 residues. Germline V gene data show CDR1 as MDHEN and CDR2 as SYDVKM. Unmatched junction bases numbered 6, after V lost 1 base and J lost 6 bases. The CDR3 is CASSLLTGTAQPQHF. The CDR3 DNA follows: TGTGCCAGCAGTTTATTGACAGGGACCGCTCAGCCCCAGCATTTT.